The 8 T cell receptor beta chains presented below share a single source sample, sequenced in a study of T cell responses to AZD1222 COVID-19 vaccine. Sequencing used immunoSEQ multiplex PCR; TCRdb keeps in-frame clones, though not all of them. This sample yields approximately 97,000 clones, of which around 93% are seen a single time; 7.5% belongs to the top ten. The source material was peripheral blood, sampled on day 0 of AZD1222 vaccination. These receptors were obtained from an adult in good health.

The chain carries TRBV5-1 and TRBJ2-3; a weak D match, TRBD1 (5 bases). Germline CDR1 and CDR2: SGHRS and YFSETQ. V shed 4 bases and J shed 6 bases, with 9 bases lying between them. The CDR3 contains 12 residues. CDR3 loop: CASSGHRDTQYF. The CDR3 region has the DNA TGCGCCAGCAGCGGACACCGGGATACGCAGTATTTT.

The chain carries TRBV5-6 and TRBJ1-2; 7 positions match TRBD1. After removal of 6 bases from V and 3 bases from J, the junction contained 8 bases not matched to a gene. Germline CDR1 is SGHDT and CDR2 is YYEEEE. The CDR3 consists of 14 residues. The CDR3 here is CASTASGQDYGYTF. In nucleotides, the CDR3 is TGTGCCAGCACGGCAAGCGGACAGGACTATGGCTACACCTTC.

The rearrangement links TRBV28 to TRBJ2-3; TRBD2 is a possible D gene (5 bases). This CDR3 contains 12 residues. CDR1 and CDR2 (germline): MDHEN, SYDVKM. V was pared by 1 base and J by 14 bases, with 13 bases between. CDR3 nucleotides: TGTGCCAGCAGTTTATTAGTGGGAGATCGGTATTTT. Residues: CASSLLVGDRYF.

The chain recombines TRBV7-8 with TRBJ1-1; D is perhaps TRBD1 (5 bases). CDR3 size: 16 residues. V was pared by 2 bases and J by 3 bases, with 16 bases between. CDR1 and CDR2 from the germline V gene are SGHVS and FQNEAQ. CDR3 sequence: CASSLKLIGVDTEAFF. CDR3 DNA: TGTGCCAGCAGCTTAAAACTCATAGGGGTGGACACTGAAGCTTTCTTT.

DNA of the CDR3: TGTGCCTGGACTCACAGGCCTGGTGAAAAACTGTTTTTT. Residues: CAWTHRPGEKLFF. The chain is built from TRBV30 and TRBJ1-4; maybe TRBD1 (5 bases). This CDR3 spans 13 amino acids. The ends were cut back, 4 bases at V and 7 bases at J, with 13 bases in the middle. Germline CDR1 reads GTSNPN; CDR2 reads SVGIG (reference sequence).

The chain is built from TRBV12-5 and TRBJ1-3; unclear D gene. This CDR3 is built from 13 residues. Germline V gene lookup returns CDR1 LGHNT and CDR2 FRNRAP. With 7 bases removed from V and 3 bases from J, the gap between germline ends came to 10 bases. In DNA form, the CDR3 reads TGTGCTAGTGCACAGTTTCTTGGAAACACCATATATTTT. The encoded protein is CASAQFLGNTIYF.

V is TRBV19 and J is TRBJ1-2; 9 bases map to TRBD1. Germline CDR1 reads LNHDA; CDR2 reads SQIVND (reference sequence). The CDR3 totals 16 residues. Trimming took 3 bases from V and 4 from J; bases not matched to a gene: 9. CDR3 sequence reads: CASSMLELQGAYGYTF. The CDR3 DNA sequence: TGTGCCAGTAGTATGCTGGAGCTACAGGGGGCCTATGGCTACACCTTC.

The chain carries TRBV5-4 and TRBJ1-6; the match to TRBD1 covers 7 bases. Germline CDR1 and CDR2: SGHNT and YYREEE (reference sequence). Trimming took 4 bases from V and 14 from J; bases not matched to a gene: 9. This CDR3 has 13 amino acids. The CDR3 loop is CASSLDRTSSLHF. DNA of the CDR3: TGTGCCAGCAGCCTGGACAGGACGTCGTCCCTCCACTTT.